This TCR beta chain was captured by sequencing in a study of T cell responses to AZD1222 COVID-19 vaccine. For this clone: What it recognizes is unknown. Other DNA sequences of this sample code for an identical CDR3.

This CDR3 is built from 15 residues. Germline V gives CDR1 SGDLS, CDR2 YYNGEE. V gave up 0 bases and J gave up 0 bases, with 4 bases separating them. Method: immunoSEQ multiplex PCR; TCRdb's copy keeps in-frame clones and lacks some. The sample includes about 140,000 clones, about 91% of them seen just once. Findings of the study overall: The breadth and depth of Spike-specific TCRs increased once two AZD1222 doses had been given. Clonal diversity was possibly underestimated; the donors were predominantly white British and more often female. After the peak T cell response, and only then, were repertoires sampled. Unmutated variant regions are reportedly the target of nearly half of TCRs that are spike-specific.

This rearrangement joins TRBV9 to TRBJ1-6, with D unclear. The source of this sequence is an adult in good health. The sequenced sample was peripheral blood, obtained on day 0 of AZD1222 vaccination. The CDR3 loop reads CASSVGSSYNSPLHF. In nucleotides, the CDR3 is TGTGCCAGCAGCGTAGGGAGCTCCTATAATTCACCCCTCCACTTT.